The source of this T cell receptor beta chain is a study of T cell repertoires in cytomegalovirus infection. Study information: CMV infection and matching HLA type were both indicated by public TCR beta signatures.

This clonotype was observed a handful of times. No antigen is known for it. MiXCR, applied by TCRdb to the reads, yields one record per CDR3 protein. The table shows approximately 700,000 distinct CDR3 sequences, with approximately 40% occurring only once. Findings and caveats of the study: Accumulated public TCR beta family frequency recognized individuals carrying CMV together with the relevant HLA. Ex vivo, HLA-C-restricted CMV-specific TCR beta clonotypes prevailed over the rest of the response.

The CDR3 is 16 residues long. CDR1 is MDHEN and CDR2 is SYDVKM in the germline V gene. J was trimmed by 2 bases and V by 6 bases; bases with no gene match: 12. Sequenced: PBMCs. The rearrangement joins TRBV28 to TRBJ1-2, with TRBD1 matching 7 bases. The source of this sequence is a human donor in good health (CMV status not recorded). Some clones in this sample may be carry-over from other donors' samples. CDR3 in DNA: TGTGCCAGCAGCCCTAACGGATTGACAGGGAACTATGGCTACACCTTC. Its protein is CASSPNGLTGNYGYTF.